Listed below are T cell receptor beta chains from one sample, sequenced in a study of cytomegalovirus exposure and HLA in healthy donors. Profiled with immunoSEQ multiplex PCR; TCRdb holds only in-frame clones, not every one. The sample consists of some 120,000 clones, roughly 74% of them appearing once. Sequenced: PBMCs. The receptors originated from a woman aged 45 to 65 in good health and CMV-seropositive. CDR3s include the opening cysteine and the closing phenylalanine or tryptophan. The order of the fields is V gene, J gene, CDR3 protein.

>TRBV19|TRBJ2-7
CASSRTIVYEQYF
>TRBV27|TRBJ2-7
CASGTGEYEQYF
>TRBV5-4|TRBJ1-4
CASRAGTEEKLFF
>TRBV10-3|TRBJ2-3
CATKAGDTDTQYF
>TRBV19|TRBJ2-7
CASSSPWTGAAEQYF
>TRBV6-1|TRBJ1-2
CASRGGQGARGYTF
>TRBV19|TRBJ1-5
CASSIGPLKGGVNQPQHF
>TRBV7-3|TRBJ2-7
CASSLYPGESYEQYF
>TRBV6-5|TRBJ1-5
CASSGGGYSNQPQHF
>TRBV7-9|TRBJ2-3
CASSLVASSTDTQYF
>TRBV7-9|TRBJ2-3
CASSYSGLEPDTQYF
>TRBV19|TRBJ1-4
CASSRTVTSATNEKLFF
>TRBV7-9|TRBJ2-7
CSSSFNWEQYF
>TRBV7-2|TRBJ2-3
CASSLARGTDTQYF
>TRBV5-1|TRBJ2-5
CASRPLAGGQETQYF
>TRBV11-2|TRBJ1-6
CASSPPGLPSPLHF
>TRBV13|TRBJ2-1
CASSSGTLFRGVSSYNEQFF
>TRBV5-6|TRBJ1-3
CASSDVSEGGNTIYF
>TRBV7-9|TRBJ1-5
CSSSRDSNQPQHF
>TRBV6-1|TRBJ2-2
CASATSNTGELFF
>TRBV4-2|TRBJ2-7
CASSQAGTSGYEQYF
>TRBV27|TRBJ2-1
CASSSRDRITEQFF
>TRBV19|TRBJ1-5
CASSLTGGGQPQHF
>TRBV4-1|TRBJ2-5
CASSPGQGSQETQYF
>TRBV5-4|TRBJ2-2
CASRGRGEPGELFF
>TRBV28|TRBJ1-2
CASRAGYGYTF
>TRBV18|TRBJ2-5
CASSPLGETQYF
>TRBV4-2|TRBJ2-1
CASSSDRLKQFF
>TRBV5-6|TRBJ2-7
CASSQSQGSYEQYF
>TRBV5-1|TRBJ2-5
CASSLVAGYQETQYF
>TRBV4-1|TRBJ1-5
CASSQAGTGNQPQHF
>TRBV9|TRBJ2-3
CASSARLAGGMNTQYF
>TRBV27|TRBJ2-2
CASSYPRVSTGELFF
>TRBV7-9|.
CASSLARGGYEQYF
>TRBV9|TRBJ1-5
CASSVAGSNQPQHF
>TRBV7-9|TRBJ2-7
CASSPEDSPYEQYF
>TRBV7-3|TRBJ2-5
CASSLGTGRGETQYF
>TRBV19|TRBJ1-6
CASSIGLRGSYNSPLHF
>TRBV7-9|TRBJ1-5
CASSLEQANQPQHF
>TRBV19|TRBJ2-5
CASSLAGRETQYF
>TRBV9|TRBJ2-3
CASSVELGAPDTQYF
>TRBV5-1|TRBJ2-3
CASSAPRGRRTDTQYF
>TRBV6-9|TRBJ2-1
CASSSQRLAGGPSEQFF
>TRBV5-1|TRBJ2-1
CASSSDISSYNEQFF
>TRBV7-9|TRBJ2-1
CSSSLGAGPRGNEQFF
>TRBV7-2|TRBJ1-6
CASSLMGGNSPLHF
>TRBV4-1|TRBJ2-7
CASSQGRGYYEQYF
>TRBV6-1|TRBJ2-2
CASSVSGGFAGELFF
>TRBV6-5|TRBJ1-1
CASRGHLNTEAFF
>TRBV2|TRBJ2-7
CASMRDEQYF
>TRBV10-3|TRBJ1-5
CAISESGPEQPQHF
>TRBV25-1|TRBJ2-3
CASSEPGTGWRDTQYF
>TRBV7-6|TRBJ2-2
CASSSTEAGGELFF
>TRBV13|TRBJ2-4
CASSYYRQADKNIQYF
>TRBV7-8|TRBJ2-7
CASSTPGTRKDF